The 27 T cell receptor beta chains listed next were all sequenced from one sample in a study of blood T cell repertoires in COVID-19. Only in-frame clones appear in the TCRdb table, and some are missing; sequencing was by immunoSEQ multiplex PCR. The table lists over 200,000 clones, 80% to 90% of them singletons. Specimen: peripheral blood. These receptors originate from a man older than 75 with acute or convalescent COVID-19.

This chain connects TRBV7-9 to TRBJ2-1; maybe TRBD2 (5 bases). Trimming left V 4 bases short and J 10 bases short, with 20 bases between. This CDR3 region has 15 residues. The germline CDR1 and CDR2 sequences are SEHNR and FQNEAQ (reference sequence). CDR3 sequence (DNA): TGTGCCAGCAGCTCGAACTTAGGACCACGGGGAGAGCAGTTCTTC. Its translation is CASSSNLGPRGEQFF.

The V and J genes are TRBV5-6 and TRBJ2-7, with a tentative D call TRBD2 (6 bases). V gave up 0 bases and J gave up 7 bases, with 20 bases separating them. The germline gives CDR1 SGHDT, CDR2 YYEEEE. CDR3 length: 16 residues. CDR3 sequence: CASSLAAGRALEEQYF. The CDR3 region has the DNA TGTGCCAGCAGCTTGGCGGCGGGGCGGGCACTGGAAGAGCAGTACTTC. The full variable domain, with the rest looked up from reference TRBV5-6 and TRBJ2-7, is DAGVTQSPTHLIKTRGQQVTLRCSPKSGHDTVSWYQQALGQGPQFIFQYYEEEERQRGNFPDRFSGHQFPNYSSELNVNALLLGDSALYLCASSLAAGRALEEQYFGPGTRLTVT.

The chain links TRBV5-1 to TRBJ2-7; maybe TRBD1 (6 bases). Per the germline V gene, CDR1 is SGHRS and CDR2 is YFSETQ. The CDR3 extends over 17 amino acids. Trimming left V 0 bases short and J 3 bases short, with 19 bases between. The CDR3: CASSLALDVGHSYEQYF. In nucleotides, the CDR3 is TGCGCCAGCAGCTTGGCCCTCGATGTGGGACATAGCTACGAGCAGTACTTC.

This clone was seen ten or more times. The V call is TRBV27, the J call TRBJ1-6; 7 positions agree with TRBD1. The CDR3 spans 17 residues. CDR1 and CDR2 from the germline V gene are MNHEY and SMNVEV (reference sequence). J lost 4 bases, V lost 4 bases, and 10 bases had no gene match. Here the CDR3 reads CASSSRQGRGYNSPLHF. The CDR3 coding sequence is TGTGCCAGCAGTTCCCGACAGGGAAGAGGGTATAATTCACCCCTCCACTTT.

Here the CDR3 reads CATSTGQGAETQYF. The CDR3 nucleotides read TGTGCCACCAGCACGGGACAGGGGGCTGAGACCCAGTACTTC. This rearrangement joins TRBV15 to TRBJ2-5; 12 bases are a match to TRBD1. With 4 bases clipped from V and 5 bases from J, the junction kept 2 bases outside the gene matches. There are 14 residues in the CDR3. CDR1 and CDR2 from the germline V gene are LNHNV and YYDKDF (reference sequence).

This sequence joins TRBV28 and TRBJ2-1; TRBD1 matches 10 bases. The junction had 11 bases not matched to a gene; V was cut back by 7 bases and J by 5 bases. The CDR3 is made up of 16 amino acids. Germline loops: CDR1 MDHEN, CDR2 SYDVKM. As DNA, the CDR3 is TGTGCCAGCATTCAGGCAGGGACAGGGGCACACAATGAGCAGTTCTTC. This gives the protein CASIQAGTGAHNEQFF.

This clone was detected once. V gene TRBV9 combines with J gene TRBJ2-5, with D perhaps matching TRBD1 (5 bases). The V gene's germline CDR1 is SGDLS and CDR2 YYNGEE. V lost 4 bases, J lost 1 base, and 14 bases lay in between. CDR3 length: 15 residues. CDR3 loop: CASSTQGFAQETQYF. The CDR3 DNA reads TGTGCCAGCAGCACCCAGGGATTTGCCCAAGAGACCCAGTACTTC.

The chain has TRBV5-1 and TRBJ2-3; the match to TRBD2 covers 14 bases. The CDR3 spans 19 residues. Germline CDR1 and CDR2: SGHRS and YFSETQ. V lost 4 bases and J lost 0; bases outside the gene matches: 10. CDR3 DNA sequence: TGCGCCAGCAGCCTCCTGGGACTAGCGGGGGTGTTTAGCACAGATACGCAGTATTTT. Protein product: CASSLLGLAGVFSTDTQYF. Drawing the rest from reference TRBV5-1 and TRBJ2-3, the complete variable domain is KAGVTQTPRYLIKTRGQQVTLSCSPISGHRSVSWYQQTPGQGLQFLFEYFSETQRNKGNFPGRFSGRQFSNSRSEMNVSTLELGDSALYLCASSLLGLAGVFSTDTQYFGPGTRLTVL.

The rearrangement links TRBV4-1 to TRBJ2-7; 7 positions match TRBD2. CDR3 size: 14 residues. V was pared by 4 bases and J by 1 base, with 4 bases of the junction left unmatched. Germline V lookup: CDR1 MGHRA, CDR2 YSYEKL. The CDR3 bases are TGCGCCAGCAGCCGCGCGGGGGAATCCTACGAGCAGTACTTC. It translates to CASSRAGESYEQYF.

Here the CDR3 reads CASSLERGYTDTQYF. In nucleotides, the CDR3 is TGTGCCAGCAGCTTAGAGCGGGGCTACACAGATACGCAGTATTTT. The V call is TRBV7-9, the J call TRBJ2-3; 7 bases map to TRBD2. With V trimmed by 1 base and J by 2 bases, 3 bases remained unmatched. Germline V gives CDR1 SEHNR, CDR2 FQNEAQ (reference sequence). The CDR3 is 15 residues long.

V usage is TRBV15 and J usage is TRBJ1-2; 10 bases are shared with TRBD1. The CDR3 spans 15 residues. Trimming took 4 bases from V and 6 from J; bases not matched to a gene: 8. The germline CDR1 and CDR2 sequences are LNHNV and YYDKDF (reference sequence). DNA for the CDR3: TGTGCCACCAGCAACAGACAGGGGGCGCCGAATGGCTACACCTTC. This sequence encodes CATSNRQGAPNGYTF.

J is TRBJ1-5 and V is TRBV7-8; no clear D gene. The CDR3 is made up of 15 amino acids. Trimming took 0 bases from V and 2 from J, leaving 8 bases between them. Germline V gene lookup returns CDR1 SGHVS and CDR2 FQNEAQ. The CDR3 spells CASSLAVGGNQPQHF. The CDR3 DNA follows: TGTGCCAGCAGCTTAGCAGTCGGAGGCAATCAGCCCCAGCATTTT.

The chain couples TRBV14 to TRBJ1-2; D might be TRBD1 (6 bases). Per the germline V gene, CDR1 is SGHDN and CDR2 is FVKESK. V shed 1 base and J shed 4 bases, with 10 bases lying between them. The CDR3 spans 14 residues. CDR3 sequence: CASSQVDRSYGYTF. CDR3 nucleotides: TGTGCCAGCAGCCAAGTCGACAGGTCCTATGGCTACACCTTC.

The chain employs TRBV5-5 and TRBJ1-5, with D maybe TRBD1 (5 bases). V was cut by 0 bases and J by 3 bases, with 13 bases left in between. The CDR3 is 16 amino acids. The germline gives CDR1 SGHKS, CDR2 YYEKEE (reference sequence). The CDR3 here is CASSLGAGTDNQPQHF. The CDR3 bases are TGTGCCAGCAGCTTGGGCGCGGGGACGGACAATCAGCCCCAGCATTTT.

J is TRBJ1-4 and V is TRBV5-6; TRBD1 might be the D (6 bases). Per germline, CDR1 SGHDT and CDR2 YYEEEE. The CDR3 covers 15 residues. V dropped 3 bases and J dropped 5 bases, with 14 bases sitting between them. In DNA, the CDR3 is TGTGCCAGCAGCTGGGAACAGGGAGGGAATGAAAAACTGTTTTTT. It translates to CASSWEQGGNEKLFF.

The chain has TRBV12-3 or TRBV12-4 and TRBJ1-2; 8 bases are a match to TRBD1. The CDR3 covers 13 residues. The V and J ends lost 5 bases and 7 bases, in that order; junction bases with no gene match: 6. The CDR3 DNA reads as TGTGCCAGCAGTGACAGGGGAAGGGTTGGCTACACCTTC. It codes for CASSDRGRVGYTF.

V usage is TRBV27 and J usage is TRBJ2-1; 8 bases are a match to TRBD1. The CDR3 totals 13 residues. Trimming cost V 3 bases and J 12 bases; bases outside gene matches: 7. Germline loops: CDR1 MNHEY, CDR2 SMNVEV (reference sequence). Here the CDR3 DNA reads TGTGCCAGCAGTTTTGGACAGGGTAGGTGGCAGTTCTTC. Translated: CASSFGQGRWQFF.

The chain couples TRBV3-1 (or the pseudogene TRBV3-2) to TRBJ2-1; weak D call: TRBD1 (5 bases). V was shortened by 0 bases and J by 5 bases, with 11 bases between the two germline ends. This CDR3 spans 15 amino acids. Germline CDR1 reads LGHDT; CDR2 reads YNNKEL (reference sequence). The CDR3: CASSQDALGHNEQFF. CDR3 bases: TGTGCCAGCAGCCAAGACGCTCTGGGGCACAATGAGCAGTTCTTC.

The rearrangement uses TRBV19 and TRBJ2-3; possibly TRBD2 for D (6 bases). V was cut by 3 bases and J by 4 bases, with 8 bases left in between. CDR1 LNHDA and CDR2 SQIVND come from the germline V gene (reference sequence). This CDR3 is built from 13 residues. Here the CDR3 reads CASSIRLADTQYF. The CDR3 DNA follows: TGTGCCAGTAGTATCCGACTAGCAGATACGCAGTATTTT.

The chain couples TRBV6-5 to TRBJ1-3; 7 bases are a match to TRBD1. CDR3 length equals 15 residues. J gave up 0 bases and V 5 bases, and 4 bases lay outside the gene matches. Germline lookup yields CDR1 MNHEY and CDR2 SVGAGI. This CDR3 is CASSPEGASGNTIYF. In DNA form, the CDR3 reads TGTGCCAGCAGTCCGGAGGGGGCCTCTGGAAACACCATATATTTT.

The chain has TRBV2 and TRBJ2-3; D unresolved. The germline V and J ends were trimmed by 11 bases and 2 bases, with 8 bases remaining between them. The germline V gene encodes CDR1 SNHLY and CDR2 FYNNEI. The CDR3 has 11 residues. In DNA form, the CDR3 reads TGTGCCGAGCCCCTCACAGATACGCAGTATTTT. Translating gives CAEPLTDTQYF.

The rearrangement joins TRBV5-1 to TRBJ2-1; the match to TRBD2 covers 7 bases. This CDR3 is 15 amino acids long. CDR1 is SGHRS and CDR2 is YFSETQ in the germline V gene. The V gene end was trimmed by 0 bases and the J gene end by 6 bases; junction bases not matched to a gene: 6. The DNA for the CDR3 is TGCGCCAGCAGCTTGGAAGCGGGAAAGGTCAATGAGCAGTTCTTC. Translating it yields CASSLEAGKVNEQFF.

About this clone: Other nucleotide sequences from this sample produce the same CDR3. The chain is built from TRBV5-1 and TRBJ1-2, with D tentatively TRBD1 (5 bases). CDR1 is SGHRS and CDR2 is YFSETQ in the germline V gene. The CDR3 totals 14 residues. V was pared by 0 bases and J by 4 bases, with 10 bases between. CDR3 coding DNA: TGCGCCAGCAGCTTGGGTGACAGAAGCTATGGCTACACCTTC. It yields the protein CASSLGDRSYGYTF.

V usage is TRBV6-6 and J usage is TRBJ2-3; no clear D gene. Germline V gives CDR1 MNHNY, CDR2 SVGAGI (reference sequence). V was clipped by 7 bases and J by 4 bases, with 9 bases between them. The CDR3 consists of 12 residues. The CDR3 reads CASTLPSDTQYF. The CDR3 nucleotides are TGTGCCAGCACACTCCCATCAGATACGCAGTATTTT.

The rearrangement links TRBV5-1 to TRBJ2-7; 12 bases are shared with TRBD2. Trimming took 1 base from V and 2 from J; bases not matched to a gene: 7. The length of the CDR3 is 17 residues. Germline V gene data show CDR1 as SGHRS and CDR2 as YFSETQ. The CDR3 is CASSLPASGGEAYEQYF. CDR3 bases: TGCGCCAGCAGCTTGCCGGCTAGCGGGGGGGAAGCCTACGAGCAGTACTTC. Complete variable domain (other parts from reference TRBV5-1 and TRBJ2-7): KAGVTQTPRYLIKTRGQQVTLSCSPISGHRSVSWYQQTPGQGLQFLFEYFSETQRNKGNFPGRFSGRQFSNSRSEMNVSTLELGDSALYLCASSLPASGGEAYEQYFGPGTRLTVT.

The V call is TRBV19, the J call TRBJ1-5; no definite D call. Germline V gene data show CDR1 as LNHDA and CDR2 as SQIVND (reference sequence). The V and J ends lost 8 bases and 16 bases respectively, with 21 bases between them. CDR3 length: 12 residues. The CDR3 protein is CASGRRERGHHF. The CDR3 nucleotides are TGTGCCAGTGGAAGACGGGAAAGAGGGCATCATTTT.

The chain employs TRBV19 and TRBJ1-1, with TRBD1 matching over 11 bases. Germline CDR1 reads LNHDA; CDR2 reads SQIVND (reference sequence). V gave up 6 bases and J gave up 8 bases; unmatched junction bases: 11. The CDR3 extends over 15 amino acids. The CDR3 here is CASRGVGQGEVEAFF. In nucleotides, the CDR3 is TGTGCCAGTAGGGGAGTGGGACAGGGGGAGGTCGAAGCTTTCTTT.